This T cell receptor (beta chain) stems from a study of control samples from healthy donors and cancer patients. Profiled with immunoSEQ multiplex PCR; TCRdb holds only in-frame clones, not every one. The sample yields roughly 120,000 clones, roughly 92% seen once. Germline-derived CDR1 and CDR2 are MNHEY and SVGEGT. The CDR3 covers 16 residues. V lost 3 bases, J lost 6 bases, and 12 bases stayed unmatched. Sequencing was performed on blood. This TCR derives from a man younger than 40 in good health. The gene calls are TRBV6-2 or TRBV6-3 and TRBJ1-1; 8 bases line up with TRBD1. The CDR3 region has the DNA TGTGCCAGCAGTTATGGGGGGGACAGGACGGGTGCTGAAGCTTTCTTT. As protein: CASSYGGDRTGAEAFF.